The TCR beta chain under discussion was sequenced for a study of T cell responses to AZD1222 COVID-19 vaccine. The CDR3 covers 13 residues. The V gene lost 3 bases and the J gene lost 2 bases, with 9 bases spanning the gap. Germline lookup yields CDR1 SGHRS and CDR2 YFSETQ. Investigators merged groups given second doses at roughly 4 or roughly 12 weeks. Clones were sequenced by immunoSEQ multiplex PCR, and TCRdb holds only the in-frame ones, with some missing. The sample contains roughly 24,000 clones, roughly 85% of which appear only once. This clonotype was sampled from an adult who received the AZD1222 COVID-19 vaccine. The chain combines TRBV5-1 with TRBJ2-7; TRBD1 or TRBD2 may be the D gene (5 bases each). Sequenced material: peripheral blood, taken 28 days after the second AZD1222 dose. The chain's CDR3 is CASSSTAAYEQYF. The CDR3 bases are TGCGCCAGCAGCTCGACAGCGGCCTACGAGCAGTACTTC.